This is a list of T cell receptor beta chains from one sample in a study of blood T cell repertoires in COVID-19. Sequencing was performed with immunoSEQ multiplex PCR; in TCRdb, only in-frame clones are kept and a portion is missing. This table has about 95,000 clones, 81% appearing once. Input material: peripheral blood. The receptors stem from a man aged 80 or over with COVID-19, enrolled during active disease. The CDR3 runs from the conserved cysteine through the conserved F or W. The D gene is left open where the match is weak. Rows may omit the clone size; those that give it use once, few, many or a size class.

CDR3,DNA,V,J,size,D
CASSLVRRLAGEETQYF,TGTGCCAGCAGCTTGGTAAGGAGGCTAGCGGGCGAAGAGACCCAGTACTTC,TRBV5-4,TRBJ2-5,-,TRBD2
CASSISTGEATEAFF,TGTGCCAGCAGCATATCCACAGGGGAGGCCACTGAAGCTTTCTTT,TRBV6-5,TRBJ1-1,few,TRBD1
CAWRRSSEGAFAEAFF,TGTGCCTGGAGGAGGTCTTCGGAGGGGGCTTTCGCTGAAGCTTTCTTT,TRBV30,TRBJ1-1,-,TRBD1
CATSRRETGSGSPLHF,TGTGCCACCAGCAGACGAGAGACAGGGTCGGGGTCACCCCTCCACTTT,TRBV15,TRBJ1-6,-,TRBD1
CASSPSWGRASGEQYF,TGTGCCAGCAGCCCATCATGGGGGAGGGCCTCCGGCGAGCAGTACTTC,TRBV6-6,TRBJ2-7,-,TRBD2
CASSGTASSNSPLHF,TGTGCCAGCAGCGGGACAGCGTCGTCGAATTCACCCCTCCACTTT,TRBV9,TRBJ1-6,once,-
CASSFGTSWATSTDTQYF,TGTGCCAGTAGTTTCGGGACTAGCTGGGCCACTAGCACAGATACGCAGTATTTT,TRBV19,TRBJ2-3,-,TRBD2
CASKAGNQETQYF,TGCGCCAGCAAGGCGGGAAACCAAGAGACCCAGTACTTC,TRBV5-1,TRBJ2-5,-,-
CASSLGEGLRPVAFF,TGCGCCAGCAGCTTGGGAGAGGGTCTCCGCCCGGTAGCTTTCTTT,TRBV5-1,TRBJ1-1,-,-
CASSQEMGGRGYSNQPQHF,TGTGCCAGCAGCCAAGAGATGGGGGGGAGGGGCTATAGCAATCAGCCCCAGCATTTT,TRBV3-1/TRBV3-2,TRBJ1-5,-,-
CASSSATGFDTEAFF,TGTGCCAGCAGTTCCGCCACAGGGTTCGACACTGAAGCTTTCTTT,TRBV6-5,TRBJ1-1,-,-
CASSLAPLTGTHEQYF,TGTGCCAGCAGCTTAGCTCCTCTGACAGGGACCCACGAGCAGTACTTC,TRBV13,TRBJ2-7,few,TRBD1
CASKGVADSPLHF,TGTGCCAGTAAAGGGGTTGCGGATTCACCCCTCCACTTT,TRBV19,TRBJ1-6,few,-
CSVDGVAGEETQYF,TGCAGCGTTGACGGGGTAGCGGGAGAAGAGACCCAGTACTTC,TRBV29-1,TRBJ2-5,-,TRBD2
CATSRDGGRHTEAFF,TGTGCCACCAGCAGAGATGGGGGGAGGCACACTGAAGCTTTCTTT,TRBV15,TRBJ1-1,-,-
CASSLVTNTEAFF,TGTGCCAGCAGCTTAGTTACAAACACTGAAGCTTTCTTT,TRBV11-2,TRBJ1-1,-,-
CASSSLGVITDTQYF,TGTGCCAGCAGCTCCCTGGGAGTGATCACAGATACGCAGTATTTT,TRBV7-2,TRBJ2-3,few,-
CASSLRGAGGGNEQFF,TGTGCCAGCAGTTTACGAGGCGCAGGGGGTGGCAATGAGCAGTTCTTC,TRBV27,TRBJ2-1,-,TRBD1
CASTKGHPERDQPQHF,TGTGCCAGCACAAAGGGACATCCCGAGAGGGATCAGCCCCAGCATTTT,TRBV21-1,TRBJ1-5,-,-
CASSPVRINTGELFF,TGTGCCAGCTCACCGGTCAGAATTAACACCGGGGAGCTGTTTTTT,TRBV18,TRBJ2-2,once,-
CASSTDRLTGELFF,TGTGCCAGCAGCACAGACAGGCTTACCGGGGAGCTGTTTTTT,TRBV7-9,TRBJ2-2,-,-
CASGQGLDQPQHF,TGTGCCAGCGGGCAGGGATTGGATCAGCCCCAGCATTTT,TRBV6-5,TRBJ1-5,-,-
CASSTGLAGGLEQYF,TGTGCCAGCAGCACAGGACTAGCGGGGGGTCTGGAGCAGTACTTC,TRBV5-4,TRBJ2-7,-,TRBD2
CATSRRGSEPQHF,TGTGCCACCAGCAGGCGGGGGTCAGAGCCCCAGCATTTT,TRBV15,TRBJ1-5,once,-
CASGTASTNEKLFF,TGCGCCAGCGGAACAGCTTCCACTAATGAAAAACTGTTTTTT,TRBV5-1,TRBJ1-4,-,-
CASSISTGGNTEAFF,TGTGCCAGCAGCATCTCCACAGGGGGCAACACTGAAGCTTTCTTT,TRBV21-1,TRBJ1-1,-,-
CASSFRPSEDEQYF,TGTGCCAGCAGCTTCCGCCCATCCGAGGACGAGCAGTACTTC,TRBV11-2,TRBJ2-7,-,-
CASSLEGPRDSPLHF,TGCGCCAGCAGCTTGGAAGGCCCCCGGGATTCACCCCTCCACTTT,TRBV5-1,TRBJ1-6,once,-
CASSRDRGYEQYF,TGTGCCAGCAGCCGGGACAGGGGCTACGAGCAGTACTTC,TRBV6-4,TRBJ2-7,medium-sized,TRBD1
CASSPRGGPNEKLFF,TGTGCCAGCTCCCCGAGAGGGGGCCCTAATGAAAAACTGTTTTTT,TRBV18,TRBJ1-4,-,TRBD1
CASSYGTGRTDTQYF,TGTGCCAGCAGCTACGGGACAGGGAGGACAGATACGCAGTATTTT,TRBV11-3,TRBJ2-3,-,TRBD1
CASSKRRGRNTEAFF,TGTGCCAGCAGCAAGCGGCGGGGGCGGAACACTGAAGCTTTCTTT,TRBV21-1,TRBJ1-1,-,-
CASRGLDYEQYF,TGTGCCAGCAGGGGACTGGACTACGAGCAGTACTTC,TRBV12-3/TRBV12-4,TRBJ2-7,-,-
CAISPRAIEQYF,TGTGCCATCAGCCCGAGGGCTATCGAGCAGTACTTC,TRBV10-3,TRBJ2-7,-,-
CASSLSGGESYNEQFF,TGCGCCAGCAGCTTAAGCGGGGGGGAATCCTACAATGAGCAGTTCTTC,TRBV5-1,TRBJ2-1,-,TRBD2
CASSLEWGGSTEAFF,TGCGCCAGCAGCTTGGAATGGGGAGGGAGCACTGAAGCTTTCTTT,TRBV5-1,TRBJ1-1,once,-
CASRGRDGDSAAFF,TGCGCCAGCAGAGGACGCGACGGGGATTCGGCCGCTTTCTTT,TRBV5-1,TRBJ1-1,-,-
CASSAGLADSYNEQFF,TGTGCCAGCAGCGCTGGACTAGCGGACAGCTACAATGAGCAGTTCTTC,TRBV5-4,TRBJ2-1,-,TRBD2
CASSIRTSGRDEQYF,TGTGCCAGTAGTATCCGGACTAGCGGGAGAGATGAGCAGTACTTC,TRBV19,TRBJ2-7,-,TRBD2
CAWVPRTLNNYGYTF,TGTGCCTGGGTGCCCCGGACACTGAATAACTATGGCTACACCTTC,TRBV30,TRBJ1-2,-,-
CAWAAGAGANVLTF,TGTGCCTGGGCCGCAGGGGCTGGGGCCAACGTCCTGACTTTC,TRBV30,TRBJ2-6,-,-
CASSYYAGTANSPLHF,TGTGCCAGCAGTTACTATGCCGGGACAGCCAATTCACCCCTCCACTTT,TRBV6-5,TRBJ1-6,-,TRBD1